Listed below are T cell receptor beta chains from one sample, sequenced in a study of blood T cell repertoires in COVID-19. The method was immunoSEQ multiplex PCR; TCRdb's version includes in-frame clones alone and lacks a portion of them. The sample consists of 280,000 or so clones, 88% of them appearing once. Sequences were obtained from peripheral blood. The receptors come from a woman aged 25 to 39 who had recovered from COVID-19. CDR3s include the opening cysteine and the closing phenylalanine or tryptophan.

j_call,v_call,cdr3_aa
TRBJ1-2,TRBV29-1,CSAQIGTLNGYTF
TRBJ2-2,TRBV6-2/TRBV6-3,CASSYSAGPGELFF
TRBJ2-7,TRBV19,CASSITGAYEQYF
TRBJ2-7,TRBV9,CASSPTWGQREDSYEQYF
TRBJ1-2,TRBV12-3/TRBV12-4,CASRGQGAWGYTF
TRBJ2-5,TRBV7-9,CASSTPHREQEQETQYF
TRBJ2-7,TRBV28,CASSLSRRATYEQYF
TRBJ2-4,TRBV5-4,CASSPLGTGGAGDIQYF
TRBJ1-2,TRBV13,CASSLEGSDYGYTF
TRBJ2-3,TRBV7-2,CASSFLPGQGTDTQYF
TRBJ1-2,TRBV19,CASSIEGDGYTF
TRBJ2-1,TRBV19,CASSPDSAAYNEQFF
TRBJ2-5,TRBV9,CASSVGGGSRETQYF
TRBJ2-5,TRBV11-3,CASSFSYAGGRETQYF
TRBJ1-4,TRBV3-1/TRBV3-2,CASSQGTGPLREKLFF
TRBJ1-2,TRBV7-2,CASSLAQYRGYGYTF
TRBJ1-5,TRBV3-1/TRBV3-2,CASSHPGTGKSDQPQHF
TRBJ1-1,TRBV7-3,CASSPGGVNTEAFF
TRBJ2-7,TRBV6-1,CASSDGPTGGTGSSYEQYF
TRBJ2-3,TRBV27,CASTAGGASNTQYF
TRBJ1-1,TRBV29-1,CSGGQKNTEAFF
TRBJ1-6,TRBV5-3,CARSLAVAVSNSPLHF
TRBJ2-1,TRBV29-1,CSVGMREGSRSYNEQFF
TRBJ2-1,TRBV4-1,CASSQPRGGANEQFF
TRBJ2-7,TRBV5-4,CASSLSYRPYEQYF
TRBJ2-7,TRBV6-1,CASSDRGLEQYF
TRBJ2-1,TRBV29-1,CSVGRDRSYNEQFF
TRBJ1-6,TRBV28,CATDPGQGNSPLHF
TRBJ1-1,TRBV7-2,CASRQTGGMNTEAFF
TRBJ1-3,TRBV5-1,CASSFTGGGNTIYF
TRBJ2-1,TRBV14,CARDPRRGADYNEQFF
TRBJ1-2,TRBV10-3,CAISDPGQGDYGYTF
TRBJ2-5,TRBV10-3,CAISVMWNSGGGQETQYF
TRBJ1-2,TRBV5-1,CASSFSGTGDYGYTF
TRBJ1-6,TRBV4-3,CASSDIRTGLYSPLHF
TRBJ1-3,TRBV6-5,CASTMQGASGNTIYF
TRBJ2-7,TRBV27,CASSPFGGEYEQYF
TRBJ1-2,TRBV7-8,CASSLSIHYGYTF
TRBJ2-1,TRBV6-5,CASSLGSFPDGEQFF
TRBJ2-5,TRBV18,CASSQTDQETQYF
TRBJ2-2,TRBV12-3/TRBV12-4,CASSHSTGELFF
TRBJ2-7,TRBV6-5,CASRLTGTGVYEQYF
TRBJ2-5,TRBV7-3,CASSLSSSGGQETQYF
TRBJ1-2,TRBV3-1/TRBV3-2,CASSQDPGGYTF
TRBJ2-5,TRBV28,CASSQAGREETQYF
TRBJ2-7,TRBV28,CASSGYEQYF
TRBJ1-2,TRBV12-5,CASGHTDSYGYTF
TRBJ2-2,TRBV7-2,CASSLRLAGLTGELFF
TRBJ2-3,TRBV28,CASSPEGGASDTQYF